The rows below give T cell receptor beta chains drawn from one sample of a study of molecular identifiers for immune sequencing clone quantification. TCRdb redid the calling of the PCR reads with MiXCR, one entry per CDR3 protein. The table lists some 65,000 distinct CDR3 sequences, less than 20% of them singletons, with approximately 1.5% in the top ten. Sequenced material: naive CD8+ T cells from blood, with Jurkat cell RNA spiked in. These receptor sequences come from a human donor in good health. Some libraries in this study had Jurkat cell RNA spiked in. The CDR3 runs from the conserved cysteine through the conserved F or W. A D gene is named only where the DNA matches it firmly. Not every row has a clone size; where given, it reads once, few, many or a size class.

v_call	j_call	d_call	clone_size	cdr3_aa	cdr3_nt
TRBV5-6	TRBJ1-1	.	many	CASSSGWNTEAFF	TGTGCCAGCAGCTCCGGGTGGAACACTGAAGCTTTCTTT
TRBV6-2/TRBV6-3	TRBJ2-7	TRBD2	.	CAGRGLAGEREQYF	TGTGCCGGCAGAGGACTAGCGGGAGAGCGGGAGCAGTACTTC
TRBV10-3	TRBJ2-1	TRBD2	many	CAITRAGGPYNEQFF	TGTGCCATCACCCGAGCGGGAGGGCCCTACAATGAGCAGTTCTTC
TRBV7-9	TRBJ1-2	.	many	CASGGRNYGYTF	TGTGCCAGCGGCGGCAGAAACTATGGCTACACCTTC
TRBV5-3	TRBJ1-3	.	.	CASSFNSGDTIYF	TGTGCCAGCAGCTTCAACTCTGGGGACACCATATATTTT
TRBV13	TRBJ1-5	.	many	CASSLGGTSNQPQHF	TGTGCCAGCAGCTTAGGCGGGACAAGCAATCAGCCCCAGCATTTT
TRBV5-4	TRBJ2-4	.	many	CASSLEDGNIQYF	TGTGCCAGCAGCTTGGAGGACGGAAACATTCAGTACTTC
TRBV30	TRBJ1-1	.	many	CAWRGPPTGSEAFF	TGTGCCTGGAGAGGCCCCCCTACGGGATCCGAAGCTTTCTTT
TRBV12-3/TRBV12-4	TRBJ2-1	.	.	CASSPTEGLARGQFF	TGTGCCAGCAGTCCTACGGAGGGGCTAGCCCGTGGGCAGTTCTTC
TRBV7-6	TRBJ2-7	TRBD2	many	CASSLGLASGEEQYF	TGTGCCAGCAGCTTAGGGTTGGCTAGCGGGGAAGAGCAGTACTTC
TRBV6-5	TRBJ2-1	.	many	CASSYVRSNEQFF	TGTGCCAGCAGTTACGTCCGGAGTAATGAGCAGTTCTTC
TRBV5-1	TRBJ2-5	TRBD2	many	CASSLATSGSETQYF	TGCGCCAGCAGCTTGGCCACTAGCGGGAGCGAGACCCAGTACTTC
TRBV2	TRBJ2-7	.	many	CAIRDRAVGQYF	TGTGCCATACGGGACCGAGCTGTCGGGCAGTACTTC
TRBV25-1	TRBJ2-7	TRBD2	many	CASSEDLGGRVPAHYEQYF	TGTGCCAGCAGTGAAGATTTGGGCGGGAGGGTCCCCGCCCACTACGAGCAGTACTTC
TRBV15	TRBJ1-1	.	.	CATSREQENTEAFF	TGTGCCACCAGCAGAGAACAGGAGAACACTGAAGCTTTCTTT
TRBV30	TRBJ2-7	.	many	CAWTPGPDLEEQYF	TGTGCCTGGACCCCGGGACCAGACTTAGAGGAGCAGTACTTC
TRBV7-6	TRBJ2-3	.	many	CASSPRGSTDTQYF	TGTGCCAGCAGCCCCAGGGGAAGCACAGATACGCAGTATTTT
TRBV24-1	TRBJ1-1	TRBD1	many	CATSDPDRGTEAFF	TGTGCCACCAGTGACCCTGACAGGGGCACTGAAGCTTTCTTT
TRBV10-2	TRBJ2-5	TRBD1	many	CASSEPPGQGGETQYF	TGCGCCAGCAGTGAACCACCGGGACAGGGGGGAGAGACCCAGTACTTC
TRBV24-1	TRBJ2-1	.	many	CATVADLSGNEQFF	TGTGCCACGGTTGCGGATCTGTCCGGTAATGAGCAGTTCTTC
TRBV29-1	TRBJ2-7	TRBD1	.	CSVDGGTDSSYEQNF	TGCAGCGTTGACGGTGGGACAGATTCTTCCTACGAGCAGAACTTC
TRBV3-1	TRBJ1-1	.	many	CASSLESYTEAFF	TGTGCCAGCAGCCTAGAGTCTTACACTGAAGCTTTCTTT
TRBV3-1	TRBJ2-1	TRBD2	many	CASSQDDTSGRGEFF	TGTGCCAGCAGCCAAGATGACACTAGCGGGAGGGGGGAGTTCTTC
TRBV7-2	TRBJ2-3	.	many	CASVELNTDTQYF	TGTGCCAGCGTAGAGTTAAACACAGATACGCAGTATTTT
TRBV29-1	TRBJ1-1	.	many	CSGGGRGGGTEAFF	TGCAGCGGTGGGGGGCGGGGAGGGGGGACTGAAGCTTTCTTT
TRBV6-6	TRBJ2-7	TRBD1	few	CASSRVQGALGEQYF	TGTGCCAGCTCGCGCGTACAGGGGGCGCTGGGGGAGCAGTACTTC
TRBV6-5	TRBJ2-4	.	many	CASSYGEGKNIQYF	TGTGCCAGCAGTTACGGCGAAGGCAAAAACATTCAGTACTTC